A selection of T cell receptor beta chains follows, all from one sample in a study of cytomegalovirus exposure and HLA in healthy donors. Repertoires were generated with immunoSEQ multiplex PCR, while TCRdb's copy carries only in-frame clones and drops some. Altogether about 160,000 clones are present, around 76% being singletons, with the ten largest covering roughly 1.9%. Specimen: PBMCs. The receptors shown here come from a female donor in good health and CMV-seronegative. CDR3s include the opening cysteine and the closing phenylalanine or tryptophan. A D gene is named only where the DNA matches it firmly. Only part of the rows carry a size: once, few, many, or a class if the clone is expanded.

length	V	size	D	J	CDR3	DNA
14	TRBV6-6	-	TRBD2	TRBJ2-7	CASREGGRSYEQYF	TGTGCCAGCAGGGAGGGAGGGAGAAGCTACGAGCAGTACTTC
14	TRBV27	-	-	TRBJ1-1	CASSLIGGGTEAFF	TGTGCCAGCAGTTTGATCGGCGGCGGAACTGAAGCTTTCTTT
13	TRBV6-1	-	-	TRBJ2-1	CSIRDGGYNEQFF	TGTTCGATCAGAGACGGAGGTTACAATGAGCAGTTCTTC
19	TRBV2	-	TRBD2	TRBJ2-5	CASTPPLGTSGEIEETQYF	TGTGCCAGCACCCCCCCTCTCGGGACTAGCGGGGAAATAGAAGAGACCCAGTACTTC
15	TRBV7-9	-	TRBD1	TRBJ2-7	CSSSRRTGVLGEQYF	TGTTCCAGCAGCCGTCGGACAGGGGTTCTGGGCGAGCAGTACTTC
16	TRBV19	-	-	TRBJ2-3	CASSIVALPGTDTQYF	TGTGCCAGTAGTATCGTGGCCTTACCAGGCACAGATACGCAGTATTTT
16	TRBV7-2	few	-	TRBJ1-5	CASSLGPQAGNQPQHF	TGTGCCAGCAGCTTAGGTCCCCAGGCGGGGAATCAGCCCCAGCATTTT
15	TRBV30	-	TRBD1	TRBJ1-2	CAWQPDRQPNYGYTF	TGTGCCTGGCAGCCGGACAGGCAACCAAACTATGGCTACACCTTC
15	TRBV5-1	-	TRBD2	TRBJ2-7	CASSLDGGGPPEQYF	TGCGCCAGCAGCTTGGATGGGGGGGGACCGCCCGAGCAGTACTTC
17	TRBV5-1	-	TRBD1	TRBJ2-6	CASSGGQGVAGANVLTF	TGCGCCAGCAGCGGGGGACAGGGGGTTGCTGGGGCCAACGTCCTGACTTTC
17	TRBV5-4	few	-	TRBJ2-1	CASSAKGAGYRGNEQFF	TGTGCCAGCAGCGCCAAGGGGGCGGGTTATCGGGGGAATGAGCAGTTCTTC
18	TRBV13	few	-	TRBJ2-6	CASIGSARSSSGANGLTF	TGTGCCAGCATCGGCTCGGCAAGGTCCTCCTCTGGGGCCAACGGCCTGACTTTC
13	TRBV10-1	-	-	TRBJ2-2	CASSDLPSGELFF	TGCGCCAGCAGTGATCTCCCCAGCGGGGAGCTGTTTTTT
18	TRBV9	-	TRBD2	TRBJ2-1	CASSVGLAGARSYNEQFF	TGTGCCAGCAGCGTAGGGCTAGCGGGAGCTCGCTCCTACAATGAGCAGTTCTTC
14	TRBV30	-	-	TRBJ1-5	CAWSVDTVYQPQHF	TGTGCCTGGAGTGTAGATACAGTGTATCAGCCCCAGCATTTT
15	TRBV6-5	-	TRBD2	TRBJ2-2	CASSPAGSDTGELFF	TGTGCCAGCAGCCCAGCGGGAAGTGACACCGGGGAGCTGTTTTTT
15	TRBV19	-	TRBD1	TRBJ1-5	CASIQDRGVGGPQHF	TGTGCCAGTATTCAGGACAGGGGAGTTGGTGGGCCCCAGCATTTT
15	TRBV6-5	-	-	TRBJ1-1	CASSNGQRVVTEAFF	TGTGCCAGCAGTAACGGTCAGCGGGTGGTGACTGAAGCTTTCTTT
12	TRBV6-5	once	-	TRBJ2-3	CASSRDTDTQYF	TGTGCCAGCAGCCGGGACACAGATACGCAGTATTTT
16	TRBV5-6	-	TRBD1	TRBJ2-7	CASSLGDSESSYEQYF	TGTGCCAGCAGCTTAGGGGACAGTGAGAGCTCCTACGAGCAGTACTTC
15	TRBV30	few	TRBD1	TRBJ1-2	CAWSGRPRTGSGYTF	TGTGCCTGGAGCGGCAGACCTCGGACAGGGTCCGGCTACACCTTC
15	TRBV13	-	TRBD1	TRBJ2-5	CASSPRTGGGETQYF	TGTGCCAGCAGCCCGAGGACAGGGGGCGGGGAGACCCAGTACTTC
16	TRBV5-1	-	TRBD2	TRBJ2-7	CASSLEAGTISYEQYF	TGCGCCAGCAGCTTGGAGGCCGGGACTATCTCCTACGAGCAGTACTTC
16	TRBV5-1	-	TRBD1	TRBJ2-3	CASSMWGQGNTDTQYF	TGCGCCAGCAGCATGTGGGGACAGGGTAACACAGATACGCAGTATTTT
12	TRBV30	-	TRBD1	TRBJ1-2	CAWDYRGRGYTF	TGTGCCTGGGATTACAGGGGGCGCGGCTACACCTTC
16	TRBV5-1	few	TRBD1	TRBJ1-2	CASSLKPPTGGRGYTF	TGCGCCAGCAGCTTGAAACCTCCTACAGGGGGCAGAGGCTACACCTTC
14	TRBV7-9	-	TRBD2	TRBJ2-7	CASSPPPGGYEQYF	TGTGCCAGCAGCCCCCCCCCGGGGGGCTACGAGCAGTACTTC
14	TRBV10-3	-	-	TRBJ2-6	CAIRDTGLANVLTF	TGTGCCATCAGGGACACCGGCTTGGCCAACGTCCTGACTTTC
17	TRBV19	-	-	TRBJ1-1	CASSSPPGVLMNTEAFF	TGTGCCAGTAGTTCGCCTCCAGGGGTCCTTATGAACACTGAAGCTTTCTTT
14	TRBV10-3	-	-	TRBJ2-3	CAIASARDSDTQYF	TGTGCCATCGCTTCGGCCAGGGACTCAGATACGCAGTATTTT
14	TRBV5-1	-	TRBD1	TRBJ1-4	CASSLQGANEKLFF	TGCGCCAGCAGCTTACAGGGGGCTAATGAAAAACTGTTTTTT
15	TRBV12-5	-	TRBD1	TRBJ1-1	CASGCRDRGYTEAFF	TGTGCTAGTGGTTGCCGGGACAGGGGATACACTGAAGCTTTCTTT
15	TRBV5-4	-	TRBD1	TRBJ1-1	CASSSQGREDTEAFF	TGTGCCAGCAGCTCACAGGGGCGTGAGGACACTGAAGCTTTCTTT
13	TRBV7-9	once	-	TRBJ1-6	CASSPGYNSPLHF	TGTGCCAGCAGCCCAGGGTATAATTCACCCCTCCACTTT
14	TRBV19	-	-	TRBJ2-7	CASSPGQGILEQYF	TGTGCCAGTAGCCCGGGACAAGGGATTCTCGAGCAGTACTTC
15	TRBV29-1	-	TRBD1	TRBJ1-1	CSVGVTDRVNTEAFF	TGCAGCGTTGGAGTTACCGACAGGGTGAACACTGAAGCTTTCTTT
16	TRBV18	once	TRBD1	TRBJ1-5	CASSLGQGASNQPQHF	TGTGCCAGCTCACTGGGCCAGGGGGCCTCCAATCAGCCCCAGCATTTT
15	TRBV18	-	-	TRBJ2-7	CASSPFRDTSFEQYF	TGTGCCAGCTCACCATTCCGGGACACCTCTTTCGAGCAGTACTTC
13	TRBV30	once	TRBD1	TRBJ1-6	CALQQGNNSPLHF	TGTGCCTTACAACAGGGGAATAATTCACCCCTCCACTTT
16	TRBV23-1	few	-	TRBJ2-7	CASSQSKCEACYEQYF	TGCGCCAGCAGTCAATCTAAGTGTGAGGCTTGCTACGAGCAGTACTTC
14	TRBV9	-	-	TRBJ2-5	CASRPAGNQETQYF	TGTGCCAGCAGACCGGCAGGGAATCAAGAGACCCAGTACTTC
16	TRBV5-6	few	-	TRBJ2-1	CASRGPGTYMYNEQFF	TGTGCCAGCAGAGGCCCCGGGACTTATATGTACAATGAGCAGTTCTTC
13	TRBV29-1	-	TRBD1	TRBJ1-1	CSGVGTGNTEAFF	TGCAGCGGGGTTGGGACAGGGAATACTGAAGCTTTCTTT
16	TRBV27	-	-	TRBJ1-6	CASSLNFLEGYSPLHF	TGTGCCAGCAGTTTAAACTTTCTGGAGGGGTATTCACCCCTCCACTTT
15	TRBV7-9	-	TRBD1	TRBJ2-7	CASRLGTGLTYEQYF	TGTGCCAGCAGACTCGGGACAGGACTAACCTACGAGCAGTACTTC
16	TRBV5-5	-	TRBD1	TRBJ2-7	CASSSLAPGQGYEQYF	TGTGCCAGCAGCTCGTTAGCGCCGGGACAGGGCTACGAGCAGTACTTC
13	TRBV7-9	-	-	TRBJ2-7	CASSLGQGGEQYF	TGTGCCAGCAGCTTAGGGCAGGGGGGCGAGCAGTACTTC
17	TRBV11-2	-	-	TRBJ1-1	CASSLSTWEVTNTEAFF	TGTGCCAGCAGCTTATCCACGTGGGAGGTAACTAACACTGAAGCTTTCTTT
15	TRBV30	-	TRBD1	TRBJ2-2	CAWSDTGAPTGELFF	TGTGCCTGGAGCGACACAGGGGCGCCAACCGGGGAGCTGTTTTTT
16	TRBV25-1	-	-	TRBJ2-1	CASSDVAPIGYNEQFF	TGTGCCAGCAGTGACGTTGCACCGATCGGCTACAATGAGCAGTTCTTC
14	TRBV4-1	-	-	TRBJ2-7	CASSQGARGHEQYF	TGCGCCAGCAGCCAAGGCGCCAGGGGCCACGAGCAGTACTTC
16	TRBV7-8	-	TRBD2	TRBJ2-5	CASSKSGGAYQETQYF	TGTGCCAGCAGCAAGAGCGGGGGGGCGTACCAAGAGACCCAGTACTTC
16	TRBV5-1	-	-	TRBJ2-7	CASSLEMGRPTYEQYF	TGCGCCAGCAGCTTGGAAATGGGGCGGCCGACCTACGAGCAGTACTTC
13	TRBV2	-	TRBD2	TRBJ2-7	CASTRTSSYEQYF	TGTGCCAGCACGCGGACTAGCTCCTACGAGCAGTACTTC
14	TRBV7-9	-	-	TRBJ1-2	CASSTRRGNYGYTF	TGTGCCAGCAGCACCCGGAGGGGCAACTATGGCTACACCTTC
13	TRBV29-1	-	-	TRBJ1-1	CSAATGTNTEAFF	TGCAGCGCCGCCACAGGGACGAACACTGAAGCTTTCTTT
12	TRBV10-3	-	-	TRBJ1-1	CAITGGYTEAFF	TGTGCCATCACGGGTGGGTACACTGAAGCTTTCTTT
15	TRBV19	-	TRBD1	TRBJ1-5	CASSLGQGSNQPQHF	TGTGCCAGTAGTTTGGGACAGGGATCAAATCAGCCCCAGCATTTT
13	TRBV30	few	-	TRBJ1-5	CAWSVSSNQPQHF	TGTGCCTGGAGTGTCTCGAGCAATCAGCCCCAGCATTTT